One and the same sample provided the 3 T cell receptor beta chains below, sequenced in a study of blood T cell repertoires in COVID-19. The assay was immunoSEQ multiplex PCR, and TCRdb's table has in-frame clones only and misses some. The top ten clones hold about 4.8% of a sample with more than 95,000 clones, approximately 85% of them seen once. Sequencing input: peripheral blood. The origin of the receptors is a man aged 55 to 70 with acute or convalescent COVID-19.

The chain carries TRBV7-9 and TRBJ2-5, with 12 bases aligning to TRBD1. This CDR3 is 17 amino acids long. With 4 bases clipped from V and 4 bases from J, the junction kept 10 bases outside the gene matches. From germline, CDR1 is SEHNR and CDR2 FQNEAQ (reference sequence). The CDR3 loop is CASSSRDRGLLGETQYF. CDR3 nucleotide sequence: TGTGCCAGCAGCTCCCGGGACAGGGGGCTACTGGGAGAGACCCAGTACTTC. Supplemented by reference TRBV7-9 and TRBJ2-5, the full variable domain reads DTGVSQNPRHKITKRGQNVTFRCDPISEHNRLYWYRQTLGQGPEFLTYFQNEAQLEKSRLLSDRFSAERPKGSFSTLEIQRTEQGDSAMYLCASSSRDRGLLGETQYFGPGTRLLVL.

The chain couples TRBV21-1 to TRBJ1-2. TRBV21-1 is a known pseudogene. The CDR3 runs to 14 residues. This chain's CDR3 is CASSKTLGTYGYTF. CDR3 DNA: TGTGCCAGCAGCAAAACCCTGGGGACTTATGGCTACACCTTC.

The genes are TRBV5-1 and TRBJ2-7, with TRBD1 matching over 9 bases. Trimming cost V 4 bases and J 5 bases; bases outside gene matches: 7. The CDR3 covers 14 residues. The germline V gene has CDR1 SGHRS and CDR2 YFSETQ. For the CDR3, the DNA is TGCGCCAGCAGCCTCGGACAGGGGTGGGACGAGCAGTACTTC. It yields the protein CASSLGQGWDEQYF. The entire variable domain, with the rest obtained from reference TRBV5-1 and TRBJ2-7, is as follows: KAGVTQTPRYLIKTRGQQVTLSCSPISGHRSVSWYQQTPGQGLQFLFEYFSETQRNKGNFPGRFSGRQFSNSRSEMNVSTLELGDSALYLCASSLGQGWDEQYFGPGTRLTVT.